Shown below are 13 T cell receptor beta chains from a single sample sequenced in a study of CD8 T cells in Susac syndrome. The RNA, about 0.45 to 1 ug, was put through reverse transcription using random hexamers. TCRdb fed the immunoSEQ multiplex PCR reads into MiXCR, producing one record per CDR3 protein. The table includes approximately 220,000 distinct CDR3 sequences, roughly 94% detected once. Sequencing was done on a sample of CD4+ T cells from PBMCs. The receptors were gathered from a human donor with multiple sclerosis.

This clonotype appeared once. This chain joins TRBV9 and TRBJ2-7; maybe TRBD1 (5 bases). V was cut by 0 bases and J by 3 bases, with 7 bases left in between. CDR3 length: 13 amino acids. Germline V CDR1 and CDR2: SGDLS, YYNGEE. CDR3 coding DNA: TGTGCCAGCAGCGTAGGACAGCTCTACGAGCAGTACTTC. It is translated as CASSVGQLYEQYF.

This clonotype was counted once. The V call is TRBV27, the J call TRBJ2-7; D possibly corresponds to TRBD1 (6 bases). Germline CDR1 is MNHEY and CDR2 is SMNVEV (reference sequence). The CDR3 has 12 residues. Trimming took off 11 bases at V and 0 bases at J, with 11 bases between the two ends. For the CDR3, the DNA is TGTGCCTCAAGGGGGTTCTCCTACGAGCAGTACGTC. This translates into CASRGFSYEQYV.

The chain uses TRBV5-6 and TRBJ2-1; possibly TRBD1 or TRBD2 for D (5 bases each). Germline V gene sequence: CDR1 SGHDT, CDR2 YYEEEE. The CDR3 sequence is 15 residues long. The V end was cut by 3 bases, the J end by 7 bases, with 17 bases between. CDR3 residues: CASSWDATGRNEQFF. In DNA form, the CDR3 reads TGTGCCAGCAGCTGGGACGCGACTGGGCGGAATGAGCAGTTCTTC. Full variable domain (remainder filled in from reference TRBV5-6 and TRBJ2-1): DAGVTQSPTHLIKTRGQQVTLRCSPKSGHDTVSWYQQALGQGPQFIFQYYEEEERQRGNFPDRFSGHQFPNYSSELNVNALLLGDSALYLCASSWDATGRNEQFFGPGTRLTVL.

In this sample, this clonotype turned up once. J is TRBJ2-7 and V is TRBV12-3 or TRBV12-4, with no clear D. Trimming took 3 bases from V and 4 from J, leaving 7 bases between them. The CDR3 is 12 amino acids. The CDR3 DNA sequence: TGTGCCAGCAGTTTTTCCGAATACGAGCAGTACTTC. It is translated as CASSFSEYEQYF.

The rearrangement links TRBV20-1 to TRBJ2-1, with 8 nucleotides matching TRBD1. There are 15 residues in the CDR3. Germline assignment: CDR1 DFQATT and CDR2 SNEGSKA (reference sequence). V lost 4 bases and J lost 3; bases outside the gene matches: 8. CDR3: CSATKTGANYNEQFF. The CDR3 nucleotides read TGCAGTGCTACTAAGACAGGGGCGAACTACAATGAGCAGTTCTTC.

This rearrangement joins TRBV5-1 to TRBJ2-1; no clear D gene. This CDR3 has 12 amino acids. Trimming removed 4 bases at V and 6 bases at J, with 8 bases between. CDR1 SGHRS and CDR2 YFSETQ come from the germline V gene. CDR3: CASSILGNEQFF. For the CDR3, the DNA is TGCGCCAGCAGCATCCTAGGCAATGAGCAGTTCTTC.

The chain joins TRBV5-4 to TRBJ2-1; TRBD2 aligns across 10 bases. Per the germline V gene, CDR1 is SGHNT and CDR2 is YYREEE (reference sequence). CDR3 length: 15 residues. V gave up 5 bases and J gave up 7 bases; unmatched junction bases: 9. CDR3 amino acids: CASRSGTSDGNEQFF. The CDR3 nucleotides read TGTGCCAGCAGATCCGGGACTAGCGATGGAAATGAGCAGTTCTTC.

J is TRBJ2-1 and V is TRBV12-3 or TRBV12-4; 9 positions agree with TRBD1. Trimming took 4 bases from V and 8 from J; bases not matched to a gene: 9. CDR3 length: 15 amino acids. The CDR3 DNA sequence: TGTGCCAGCAGTTGGGACAGGGATCTATTCGATGAGCAGTTCTTC. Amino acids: CASSWDRDLFDEQFF.

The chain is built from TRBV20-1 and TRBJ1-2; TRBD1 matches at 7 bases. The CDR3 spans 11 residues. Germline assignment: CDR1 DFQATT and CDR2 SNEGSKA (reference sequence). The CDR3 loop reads CSSGGSGGYTF. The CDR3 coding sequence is TGCAGCTCAGGGGGATCGGGTGGCTACACCTTC.

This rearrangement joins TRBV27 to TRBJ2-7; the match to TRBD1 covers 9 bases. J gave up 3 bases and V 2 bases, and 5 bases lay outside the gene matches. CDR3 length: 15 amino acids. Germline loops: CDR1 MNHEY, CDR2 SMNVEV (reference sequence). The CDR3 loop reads CASSLIQGAHYEQYF. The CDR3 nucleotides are TGTGCCAGCAGTTTAATACAGGGGGCCCACTACGAGCAGTACTTC.

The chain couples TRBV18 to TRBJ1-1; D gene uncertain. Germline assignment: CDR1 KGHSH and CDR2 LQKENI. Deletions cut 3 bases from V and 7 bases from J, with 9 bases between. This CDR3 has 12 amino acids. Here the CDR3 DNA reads TGTGCCAGCTCACCTCGGGAGGTTGAAGCTTTCTTT. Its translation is CASSPREVEAFF.

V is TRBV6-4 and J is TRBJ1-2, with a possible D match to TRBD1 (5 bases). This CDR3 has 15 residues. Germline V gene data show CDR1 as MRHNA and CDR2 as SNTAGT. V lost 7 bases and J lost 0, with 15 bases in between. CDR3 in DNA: TGTGCCAGCACCCAAAAGGGGCAAGCTAACTATGGCTACACCTTC. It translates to CASTQKGQANYGYTF.

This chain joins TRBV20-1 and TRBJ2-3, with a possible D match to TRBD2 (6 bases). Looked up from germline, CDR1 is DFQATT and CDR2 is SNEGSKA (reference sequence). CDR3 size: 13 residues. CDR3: CSQPLPGADTQYF. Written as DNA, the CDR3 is TGCAGCCAACCACTACCGGGGGCAGATACGCAGTATTTT.